Below, 29 T cell receptor beta chains from the same sample are listed, as sequenced in a study of cytomegalovirus exposure and HLA in healthy donors (dated by TCRdb to 2017 to 2019). To prepare the library, the immunoSEQ multiplex PCR assay was applied. A mixture of 60 forward primers for TCR Vbeta segments and 13 reverse primers for TCR Jbeta segments was used in the multiplex PCR. This immuneACCESS table, as held by TCRdb, lists in-frame sequences with V and J called but not all clones. Of the missing ones, under half trace to an unresolved V gene in checked studies; the others have no known cause. The sample table holds over 150,000 clones, of which 80% were seen once. The top ten clonotypes cover about 2.2% of the sample. Sequencing used PBMCs. All receptors come from a male donor in good health and CMV-seronegative.

The chain's CDR3 is CASSPKWGPNEKLFF. The CDR3 coding sequence is TGTGCCAGCAGCCCCAAATGGGGCCCTAATGAAAAACTGTTTTTT. The V gene is TRBV6-5, the J gene TRBJ1-4; a weak D match, TRBD1 (5 bases). The CDR3 is made up of 15 amino acids. CDR1 and CDR2 from the germline V gene are MNHEY and SVGAGI. Trimming cost V 6 bases and J 3 bases, with 14 bases left between them.

The CDR3 loop reads CASSPGGYEQYF. In DNA, the CDR3 is TGTGCCAGCAGCCCCGGCGGTTACGAGCAGTACTTC. The chain combines TRBV7-8 with TRBJ2-7; no reliable D call. The CDR3 sequence is 12 residues long. Between the trimmed V and J ends, which lost 5 bases and 4 bases, there was a span of 9 bases. CDR1 is SGHVS and CDR2 is FQNEAQ in the germline V gene.

The genes are TRBV6-1 and TRBJ2-1; no definite D call. In germline, CDR1 is MNHNS, CDR2 SASEGT. Trimming stripped 5 bases from V and 8 bases from J, with 13 bases between. This CDR3 has 13 residues. The chain's CDR3 is CASSSRSDYEQFF. The DNA of the CDR3 is TGTGCCAGCAGTTCGCGTTCCGATTATGAGCAGTTCTTC.

CDR3 region: CASSLGTSHEQYF. CDR3 nucleotides: TGTGCCAGCAGCTTAGGGACTAGCCACGAGCAGTACTTC. V and J are TRBV7-9 and TRBJ2-7; 8 nucleotides agree with TRBD2. The CDR3 is made up of 13 amino acids. Germline V gene sequence: CDR1 SEHNR, CDR2 FQNEAQ (reference sequence). V lost 1 base and J lost 5; bases outside the gene matches: 1.

The chain recombines TRBV2 with TRBJ2-2, with TRBD1 identical over 10 bases. The junction had 14 bases not matched to a gene; V was cut back by 8 bases and J by 5 bases. Per the germline V gene, CDR1 is SNHLY and CDR2 is FYNNEI. CDR3 length: 17 amino acids. The CDR3 coding sequence is TGTGCCAGCGATCTCCCCCGGACAGGGGGATTGACCGGGGAGCTGTTTTTT. Translation: CASDLPRTGGLTGELFF.

J is TRBJ2-5 and V is TRBV10-3, with 14 bases fitting TRBD2. This CDR3 has 16 amino acids. V shed 5 bases, J shed 1 base, and the junction held 3 bases outside the gene matches. Germline loops: CDR1 ENHRY, CDR2 SYGVKD. The CDR3, as DNA: TGTGCCATCAGTACCGGACTAGCGGGGGGCCAAGAGACCCAGTACTTC. Protein: CAISTGLAGGQETQYF.

V and J are TRBV5-1 and TRBJ2-7; D perhaps matches TRBD2 (6 bases). V gave up 0 bases and J gave up 3 bases, with 10 bases separating them. The CDR3 sequence is 14 residues long. CDR1 and CDR2 (germline): SGHRS, YFSETQ. CDR3 sequence (DNA): TGCGCCAGCAGCTTGGCTAGCGACAGCTACGAGCAGTACTTC. Protein sequence: CASSLASDSYEQYF.

The CDR3 bases are TGTGCCAGCAGCGCAGGGGACAACACTGAAGCTTTCTTT. Its protein product is CASSAGDNTEAFF. The V and J genes are TRBV9 and TRBJ1-1; TRBD1 might be the D (6 bases). Per the germline V gene, CDR1 is SGDLS and CDR2 is YYNGEE. The V and J ends lost 3 bases and 2 bases respectively, with 8 bases between them. CDR3 length: 13 residues.

This clone was recorded only once. The chain uses TRBV4-2 and TRBJ2-7, with 9 bases matching TRBD2. Looked up from germline, CDR1 is LGHNA and CDR2 is YNFKEQ. The CDR3 consists of 15 residues. Unmatched junction bases numbered 3, after V lost 1 base and J lost 2 bases. The CDR3 DNA follows: TGTGCCAGCAGCCAAGGCGGCGGGGGGGCCTACGAGCAGTACTTC. Protein product: CASSQGGGGAYEQYF.

The chain recombines TRBV18 with TRBJ1-1; a weak D match, TRBD1 (5 bases). The germline gives CDR1 KGHSH, CDR2 LQKENI. The CDR3 is 14 amino acids. The V gene lost 3 bases and the J gene lost 0 bases, with 8 bases spanning the gap. The CDR3 DNA reads TGTGCCAGCTCACCGTCACAGGTGAACACTGAAGCTTTCTTT. Its protein is CASSPSQVNTEAFF.

CDR3 DNA: TGCGCCAGCAGTTACAGGGAAACCGGGGAGCTGTTTTTT. Protein: CASSYRETGELFF. The gene calls are TRBV4-1 and TRBJ2-2, with D perhaps TRBD1 (6 bases). The CDR3 sequence is 13 residues long. Between the trimmed V and J ends, which lost 6 bases and 5 bases, there was a span of 10 bases. Germline-derived CDR1 and CDR2 are MGHRA and YSYEKL.

The genes are TRBV4-1 and TRBJ2-1; possibly TRBD2 for D (7 bases). Germline-derived CDR1 and CDR2 are MGHRA and YSYEKL. Trimming removed 0 bases from V and 0 bases from J, with 15 bases in between. This CDR3 contains 18 residues. The CDR3 protein is CASSQEGGRGNSYNEQFF. CDR3 nucleotides: TGCGCCAGCAGCCAAGAGGGAGGGAGGGGGAACTCCTACAATGAGCAGTTCTTC.

V and J are TRBV6-1 and TRBJ1-3, with 12 bases lining up with TRBD1. Germline V lookup: CDR1 MNHNS, CDR2 SASEGT. V gave up 3 bases and J gave up 5 bases; unmatched junction bases: 5. This CDR3 has 16 residues. The DNA for the CDR3 is TGTGCCAGCAGTGAGGGGACAGGGGGCTCCAGAAACACCATATATTTT. The encoded protein is CASSEGTGGSRNTIYF.

The chain joins TRBV7-2 to TRBJ1-6; TRBD1 is a possible D gene (5 bases). Germline values: CDR1 SGHTA, CDR2 FQGNSA. The V gene lost 0 bases and the J gene lost 8 bases, with 11 bases spanning the gap. There are 15 residues in the CDR3. CDR3 in DNA: TGTGCCAGCAGCTTAGCGCAGGGTAGGGATTCACCCCTCCACTTT. It encodes CASSLAQGRDSPLHF.

This clone turned up a few times. The CDR3 nucleotides are TGTGCCAGTAGTTCAGGGTTTACTGAAGCTTTCTTT. Protein product: CASSSGFTEAFF. The chain carries TRBV19 and TRBJ1-1; tentatively, D is TRBD1 (5 bases). Germline CDR1 and CDR2: LNHDA and SQIVND (reference sequence). CDR3 length equals 12 residues. V was shortened by 5 bases and J by 5 bases, with 9 bases between the two germline ends.

This chain joins TRBV7-6 and TRBJ1-4; no reliable D call. CDR1 and CDR2 (germline): SGHVS, FNYEAQ. The CDR3 covers 14 residues. V was pared by 2 bases and J by 0 bases, with 4 bases between. The CDR3 loop reads CASSLLATNEKLFF. The CDR3 DNA reads as TGTGCCAGCAGCTTACTTGCAACTAATGAAAAACTGTTTTTT.

The gene calls are TRBV10-3 and TRBJ2-7; TRBD1 aligns across 8 bases. Germline V gives CDR1 ENHRY, CDR2 SYGVKD. The CDR3 has 15 amino acids. The trim removed 2 bases at V and 0 bases at J, leaving 3 bases unmatched. As DNA, the CDR3 is TGTGCCATCAGTGAGGGACAGGGCGACTCCTACGAGCAGTACTTC. It codes for CAISEGQGDSYEQYF.

This chain connects TRBV19 to TRBJ1-4, with 8 bases matching TRBD1. V lost 6 bases and J lost 7; bases outside the gene matches: 19. The CDR3 covers 18 residues. CDR1 is LNHDA and CDR2 is SQIVND in the germline V gene (reference sequence). The DNA of the CDR3 is TGTGCCAGTAGCAGTGGACTGACAGGGGCGGGAATGAGTGAAAAACTGTTTTTT. It specifies CASSSGLTGAGMSEKLFF. The whole variable domain, filled in from reference TRBV19 and TRBJ1-4, reads DGGITQSPKYLFRKEGQNVTLSCEQNLNHDAMYWYRQDPGQGLRLIYYSQIVNDFQKGDIAEGYSVSREKKESFPLTVTSAQKNPTAFYLCASSSGLTGAGMSEKLFFGSGTQLSVL.

The chain joins TRBV7-6 to TRBJ2-1; 8 bases fit TRBD2. V lost 2 bases and J lost 7; bases outside the gene matches: 7. This CDR3 has 15 residues. The germline CDR1 and CDR2 sequences are SGHVS and FNYEAQ. CDR3 region: CASSLLTRGGNEQFF. The CDR3, as DNA: TGTGCCAGCAGCTTACTTACTCGGGGGGGAAATGAGCAGTTCTTC.

The gene calls are TRBV11-2 and TRBJ1-5; weak D call: TRBD1 (6 bases). V lost 1 base to trimming and J lost 6 bases, with 13 bases between them. CDR1 and CDR2 from the germline V gene are SGHAT and FQNNGV. The CDR3 is 15 residues long. Here the CDR3 reads CASSLGAGRGQPQHF. The DNA for the CDR3 is TGTGCCAGCAGCTTAGGGGCAGGCAGGGGTCAGCCCCAGCATTTT.

The V gene is TRBV10-3, the J gene TRBJ2-3, with TRBD1 identical over 9 bases. Germline values: CDR1 ENHRY, CDR2 SYGVKD. The V and J ends lost 7 bases and 0 bases, in that order; junction bases with no gene match: 5. CDR3 size: 15 residues. In nucleotides, the CDR3 is TGTGCCATCAAGGGGACAGGGCCTAGCACAGATACGCAGTATTTT. Translation gives CAIKGTGPSTDTQYF.

The CDR3 here is CASTLRNTEAFF. In nucleotides, the CDR3 is TGTGCCAGCACCCTCAGGAACACTGAAGCTTTCTTT. The J gene is TRBJ1-1, the V gene TRBV13; D is ambiguous. Looked up from germline, CDR1 is PRHDT and CDR2 is FYEKMQ (reference sequence). CDR3 length equals 12 residues. Between the trimmed V and J ends, which lost 7 bases and 1 base, there was a span of 7 bases. The entire variable domain, with the rest obtained from reference TRBV13 and TRBJ1-1, is as follows: AAGVIQSPRHLIKEKRETATLKCYPIPRHDTVYWYQQGPGQDPQFLISFYEKMQSDKGSIPDRFSAQQFSDYHSELNMSSLELGDSALYFCASTLRNTEAFFGQGTRLTVV.

This clone was detected a few times. This chain links TRBV20-1 with TRBJ1-1, with D unclear. With 2 bases removed from V and 7 bases from J, the gap between germline ends came to 8 bases. The CDR3 is made up of 11 amino acids. Per germline, CDR1 DFQATT and CDR2 SNEGSKA (reference sequence). CDR3 coding DNA: TGCAGTGCTAGATCGGGATTTGAAGCTTTCTTT. Translating it yields CSARSGFEAFF.

This chain connects TRBV27 to TRBJ1-1; 7 bases match TRBD1. The CDR3 contains 14 residues. CDR1 MNHEY and CDR2 SMNVEV come from the germline V gene (reference sequence). Trimming took 5 bases from V and 6 from J; bases not matched to a gene: 9. DNA of the CDR3: TGTGCCAGCAGTCGCAACGGACAGGCTTCTGAAGCTTTCTTT. It codes for CASSRNGQASEAFF.

The J gene is TRBJ2-4, the V gene TRBV10-2; perhaps TRBD2 as D (6 bases). V was pared by 0 bases and J by 6 bases, with 9 bases between. This CDR3 spans 14 amino acids. In germline, CDR1 is WSHSY, CDR2 SAAADI. The CDR3 here is CASSESGGANIQYF. In DNA, the CDR3 is TGCGCCAGCAGTGAGTCGGGCGGGGCAAACATTCAGTACTTC.

J is TRBJ1-5 and V is TRBV6-1; D not certain. The germline CDR1 and CDR2 sequences are MNHNS and SASEGT. The CDR3 sequence is 13 residues long. Trimming removed 6 bases at V and 6 bases at J, with 12 bases between. As DNA, the CDR3 is TGTGCCAGCAGCATAGAAGGAGGTCAGCCCCAGCATTTT. Translated, it gives CASSIEGGQPQHF.

The chain uses TRBV4-1 and TRBJ1-2; the D gene is possibly TRBD1 (5 bases). Germline V gives CDR1 MGHRA, CDR2 YSYEKL. This CDR3 has 16 amino acids. Deletions cut 4 bases from V and 6 bases from J, with 21 bases between. The CDR3 region has the DNA TGCGCCAGCAGCCGGCGGGGACCCCTGGGAGAAGATGGCTACACCTTC. This codes for CASSRRGPLGEDGYTF.

This clone was seen only once. The V gene is TRBV29-1, the J gene TRBJ1-2; a weak D match, TRBD1 (6 bases). Trimming took off 1 base at V and 6 bases at J, with 15 bases between the two ends. Germline CDR1 and CDR2: SQVTM and ANQGSEA. The CDR3 consists of 14 residues. Here the CDR3 DNA reads TGCAGCGTTGAAGGCGGGGGGCGCAGTAATGGCTACACCTTC. It codes for CSVEGGGRSNGYTF.

J is TRBJ1-2 and V is TRBV4-1; 7 nucleotides match TRBD1. The CDR3 contains 15 residues. Germline assignment: CDR1 MGHRA and CDR2 YSYEKL. The ends lost 4 bases at V and 1 base at J; junction bases unmatched: 6. The CDR3 nucleotides read TGCGCCAGCAGCCCCCGGGACAGCTATAACTATGGCTACACCTTC. This encodes CASSPRDSYNYGYTF.